Below are 30 T cell receptor beta chains sequenced from a single sample in a study of CD8+ T cells in alopecia areata. RNA was extracted and reverse transcribed into cDNA as the sequencing template. Clones were sequenced by immunoSEQ multiplex PCR, and TCRdb holds only the in-frame ones, with some missing. The table records approximately 100,000 clones, approximately 63% of them present only once. Sample treatment: oral pan-JAK inhibitor, 5-10 mg twice daily. The source material was CD8+ T cells sorted from blood, sampled between weeks 55 and 70, from a patient treated with tofacitinib. These receptor sequences come from a human donor with alopecia areata.

Judged by abundance, this clone is medium-sized. The genes are TRBV7-8 and TRBJ2-7, with D perhaps matching TRBD1 (6 bases). Germline-derived CDR1 and CDR2 are SGHVS and FQNEAQ. The CDR3 length is 18 residues. Trimming stripped 3 bases from V and 6 bases from J, with 27 bases between. CDR3 protein: CASSFGVGAEVILGEQYF. The CDR3 region has the DNA TGTGCCAGCAGCTTCGGGGTGGGGGCGGAGGTCATATTGGGCGAGCAGTACTTC. The variable domain in full, with the rest retrieved from reference TRBV7-8 and TRBJ2-7, is GAGVSQSPRYKVAKRGQDVALRCDPISGHVSLFWYQQALGQGPEFLTYFQNEAQLDKSGLPSDRFFAERPEGSVSTLKIQRTQQEDSAVYLCASSFGVGAEVILGEQYFGPGTRLTVT.

In this sample, this clone turned up a few times. CDR3 bases: TGTGCCAGCAGCCGAAACACCGGGGAGCTGTTTTTT. Protein: CASSRNTGELFF. The V call is TRBV13, the J call TRBJ2-2; no reliable D call. Germline CDR1 PRHDT, CDR2 FYEKMQ (reference sequence). The CDR3 is 12 residues long. The germline V and J ends were trimmed by 5 bases and 2 bases, with 3 bases remaining between them.

This chain joins TRBV9 and TRBJ2-5, with a tentative D call TRBD2 (5 bases). Germline assignment: CDR1 SGDLS and CDR2 YYNGEE. V lost 4 bases to trimming and J lost 2 bases, with 18 bases between them. CDR3 length: 16 amino acids. The CDR3 region is CASSHAPDGMQETQYF. In DNA form, the CDR3 reads TGTGCCAGCAGCCATGCACCCGACGGGATGCAAGAGACCCAGTACTTC. Using reference TRBV9 and TRBJ2-5 for the parts outside the CDR3, the full variable domain is DSGVTQTPKHLITATGQRVTLRCSPRSGDLSVYWYQQSLDQGLQFLIQYYNGEERAKGNILERFSAQQFPDLHSELNLSSLELGDSALYFCASSHAPDGMQETQYFGPGTRLLVL.

The J gene is TRBJ1-1, the V gene TRBV29-1; possible D gene TRBD1, 5 bases. CDR1 and CDR2 (germline): SQVTM, ANQGSEA. This CDR3 is 14 amino acids long. V was clipped by 2 bases and J by 1 base, with 11 bases between them. The CDR3 region has the DNA TGCAGCGTTGAACGGCGGGACCCGAACACTGAAGCTTTCTTT. Translating it yields CSVERRDPNTEAFF.

The chain uses TRBV7-6 and TRBJ2-3; 10 bases fit TRBD1. Germline V CDR1 and CDR2: SGHVS, FNYEAQ. The CDR3 extends over 16 amino acids. V lost 5 bases, J lost 3 bases, and 8 bases stayed unmatched. CDR3: CASSLGQGQTTDTQYF. CDR3 coding DNA: TGTGCCAGCAGCCTGGGACAGGGGCAAACGACAGATACGCAGTATTTT.

This clone was seen a handful of times. The chain is built from TRBV7-9 and TRBJ2-3; the D gene is possibly TRBD1 (7 bases). The CDR3 runs 14 residues. Trimming stripped 5 bases from V and 4 bases from J, with 13 bases between. Germline CDR1 and CDR2: SEHNR and FQNEAQ (reference sequence). The CDR3 is CASSPLRGADTQYF. DNA of the CDR3: TGTGCCAGCAGCCCACTCAGGGGGGCAGATACGCAGTATTTT.

This chain links TRBV30 with TRBJ2-5, with 10 bases aligning to TRBD2. Losses at the gene ends were 0 bases for V and 1 base for J; bases not matched to a gene: 2. CDR1 and CDR2 from the germline V gene are GTSNPN and SVGIG (reference sequence). The CDR3 contains 15 residues. The chain's CDR3 is CAWSVGTSVQETQYF. The DNA for the CDR3 is TGTGCCTGGAGTGTCGGGACTAGCGTCCAAGAGACCCAGTACTTC.

The genes are TRBV6-6 and TRBJ2-3; D uncertain. The germline CDR1 and CDR2 sequences are MNHNY and SVGAGI (reference sequence). Trimming stripped 2 bases from V and 4 bases from J, with 4 bases between. The CDR3 loop spans 12 amino acids. CDR3 protein: CASSYRPDTQYF. Written as DNA, the CDR3 is TGTGCCAGCAGTTACCGCCCAGATACGCAGTATTTT.

The rearrangement links TRBV2 to TRBJ2-1, with D perhaps matching TRBD1 (6 bases). The length of the CDR3 is 16 residues. Looked up from germline, CDR1 is SNHLY and CDR2 is FYNNEI. V lost 4 bases to trimming and J lost 3 bases, with 16 bases between them. This chain's CDR3 is CASSAPTGSIYNEQFF. CDR3 in DNA: TGTGCCAGCAGTGCGCCGACAGGTAGTATCTACAATGAGCAGTTCTTC.

V is TRBV5-5 and J is TRBJ1-2, with D tentatively TRBD1 (5 bases). Trimming left V 0 bases short and J 5 bases short, with 14 bases between. The CDR3 is 15 residues long. Germline V gene sequence: CDR1 SGHKS, CDR2 YYEKEE (reference sequence). The CDR3 sequence: CASSLDEGPYYGYTF. CDR3 in DNA: TGTGCCAGCAGCTTGGATGAGGGGCCCTATTATGGCTACACCTTC.

This clone has a handful of counts. The V and J genes are TRBV29-1 and TRBJ1-2, with D maybe TRBD1 (6 bases). V gave up 4 bases and J gave up 7 bases, with 16 bases separating them. CDR3 size: 13 residues. Germline-derived CDR1 and CDR2 are SQVTM and ANQGSEA. The CDR3 bases are TGCAGCGTTGTGGGGACACAGGGTACTGGCTACACCTTC. Translating it yields CSVVGTQGTGYTF. The entire variable domain, with the rest obtained from reference TRBV29-1 and TRBJ1-2, is as follows: SAVISQKPSRDICQRGTSLTIQCQVDSQVTMMFWYRQQPGQSLTLIATANQGSEATYESGFVIDKFPISRPNLTFSTLTVSNMSPEDSSIYLCSVVGTQGTGYTFGSGTRLTVV.

A few counts support this clone. The gene calls are TRBV4-1 and TRBJ2-5; D is uncertain. The J call is in doubt because the DNA end fits TRBJ2-7 better. The CDR3 covers 12 residues. CDR1 is MGHRA and CDR2 is YSYEKL in the germline V gene. The DNA for the CDR3 is TGCGCCAGCAGCCAGGATCCAGGCGAGCAGTACTTC. Its protein is CASSQDPGEQYF.

This clone was counted between two and nine times. This chain links TRBV2 with TRBJ2-3; 8 bases map to TRBD2. This CDR3 is 16 amino acids long. In germline, CDR1 is SNHLY, CDR2 FYNNEI. Trimming removed 3 bases from V and 5 bases from J; junction bases left unmatched: 10. The CDR3 sequence: CASSDLERGIEDTQYF. CDR3 bases: TGTGCCAGCAGTGATCTCGAGCGGGGGATAGAAGATACGCAGTATTTT. Full variable domain (missing parts from reference TRBV2 and TRBJ2-3): EPEVTQTPSHQVTQMGQEVILRCVPISNHLYFYWYRQILGQKVEFLVSFYNNEISEKSEIFDDQFSVERPDGSNFTLKIRSTKLEDSAMYFCASSDLERGIEDTQYFGPGTRLTVL.

The DNA of the CDR3 is TGTGCCAGTAGCCCAGCGGCTAGCGCGACAGATACGCAGTATTTT. As protein: CASSPAASATDTQYF. This chain joins TRBV19 and TRBJ2-3; TRBD2 might be the D (6 bases). The CDR3 contains 15 residues. With 6 bases removed from V and 3 bases from J, the gap between germline ends came to 16 bases. Per germline, CDR1 LNHDA and CDR2 SQIVND (reference sequence). Drawing the rest from reference TRBV19 and TRBJ2-3, the complete variable domain is DGGITQSPKYLFRKEGQNVTLSCEQNLNHDAMYWYRQDPGQGLRLIYYSQIVNDFQKGDIAEGYSVSREKKESFPLTVTSAQKNPTAFYLCASSPAASATDTQYFGPGTRLTVL.

The sample holds one count of this clone. The gene calls are TRBV6-6 and TRBJ2-7, with D tentatively TRBD1 (6 bases). The CDR3 has 13 amino acids. Germline CDR1 and CDR2: MNHNY and SVGAGI (reference sequence). Trimming took 8 bases from V and 2 from J, leaving 13 bases between them. Here the CDR3 DNA reads TGTGCCAGCTGCCGGACAGATCCCTACGAGCAGTACTTC. It specifies CASCRTDPYEQYF.

This clone was detected only a few times. V is TRBV28 and J is TRBJ2-1; TRBD1 matches 7 bases. The CDR3 covers 16 residues. J gave up 0 bases and V 6 bases, and 8 bases lay outside the gene matches. The germline gives CDR1 MDHEN, CDR2 SYDVKM. CDR3 nucleotide sequence: TGTGCCAGCAGCACGCGACAGGGCCTCTCCTACAATGAGCAGTTCTTC. This encodes CASSTRQGLSYNEQFF.

The chain joins TRBV7-9 to TRBJ2-3; no clear D. This CDR3 has 14 amino acids. Germline values: CDR1 SEHNR, CDR2 FQNEAQ (reference sequence). V was pared by 8 bases and J by 2 bases, with 14 bases between. CDR3 DNA: TGTGCCAGCCGTCCGGGCCTTCTCACAGATACGCAGTATTTT. Its translation is CASRPGLLTDTQYF.

The chain couples TRBV11-2 to TRBJ1-1; D is unclear. The CDR3 covers 15 residues. CDR1 is SGHAT, CDR2 FQNNGV, per germline. Trimming pared 5 bases from V and 4 bases from J, leaving 17 bases between. Here the CDR3 reads CASSKREGVGTEAFF. The CDR3 DNA follows: TGTGCCAGCAGCAAACGGGAGGGAGTCGGCACTGAAGCTTTCTTT.

This clone was seen more than once but under ten times. CDR3 residues: CAISESSDTEAFF. The CDR3 DNA reads TGTGCCATCAGTGAGTCCTCGGACACTGAAGCTTTCTTT. V is TRBV10-3 and J is TRBJ1-1; no reliable D call. The CDR3 loop spans 13 amino acids. Trimming cost V 0 bases and J 3 bases, with 5 bases left between them. CDR1 is ENHRY, CDR2 SYGVKD, per germline.

This chain connects TRBV4-1 to TRBJ2-3; 8 bases fit TRBD2. V lost 1 base, J lost 2 bases, and 5 bases stayed unmatched. Germline CDR1 reads MGHRA; CDR2 reads YSYEKL. CDR3 length: 16 residues. In nucleotides, the CDR3 is TGCGCCAGCAGCCAAGTCGAGCGGGGGAACACAGATACGCAGTATTTT. Its protein product is CASSQVERGNTDTQYF.

V gene TRBV27 combines with J gene TRBJ1-2; D unresolved. Germline CDR1 and CDR2: MNHEY and SMNVEV (reference sequence). V lost 3 bases and J 2 bases, leaving 7 bases between the germline ends. The CDR3 spans 13 residues. Here the CDR3 DNA reads TGTGCCAGCAGTTTTGGGATCAACTATGGCTACACCTTC. It is translated as CASSFGINYGYTF.

In its sample, this clone was seen many times. Compared with germline, one end of the junction differs, possibly owing to a read error. The chain combines TRBV10-3 with TRBJ2-2, with D unclear. In germline, CDR1 is ENHRY, CDR2 SYGVKD. The CDR3 is 14 amino acids. The CDR3 region is CASSMQQLTGELFF. CDR3 in DNA: TGTGCCAGCAGTATGCAACAGCTTACCGGGGAGCTGTTTTTT.

CDR3 DNA sequence: TGTGCCAGCCCCCGGGACAGGGCTAATGAAAAACTGTTTTTT. It specifies CASPRDRANEKLFF. V usage is TRBV25-1 and J usage is TRBJ1-4, with 9 bases aligning to TRBD1. V lost 8 bases, J lost 3 bases, and 4 bases stayed unmatched. Germline CDR1 is MGHDK and CDR2 is SYGVNS. The CDR3 loop spans 14 amino acids.

This clone was seen a single time. The chain couples TRBV2 to TRBJ2-7; D might be TRBD1 or TRBD2, each matching 6 bases. Trimming took off 6 bases at V and 5 bases at J, with 11 bases between the two ends. Looked up from germline, CDR1 is SNHLY and CDR2 is FYNNEI. This CDR3 is built from 12 residues. The CDR3 sequence is CASRGGRNEQYF. The CDR3, as DNA: TGTGCCAGCAGGGGGGGCCGGAACGAGCAGTACTTC.

This clone was observed a handful of times. This rearrangement joins TRBV4-2 to TRBJ1-5; maybe TRBD1 (5 bases). V was shortened by 2 bases and J by 5 bases, with 7 bases between the two germline ends. CDR1 and CDR2 from the germline V gene are LGHNA and YNFKEQ. The CDR3 contains 13 residues. The CDR3 loop is CASSQSGYQPQHF. Here the CDR3 DNA reads TGTGCCAGCAGCCAATCAGGGTATCAGCCCCAGCATTTT.

In its sample, this clone was seen a few times. This chain links TRBV19 with TRBJ2-3; D unclear. Germline values: CDR1 LNHDA, CDR2 SQIVND (reference sequence). The CDR3 spans 11 residues. The V and J ends lost 8 bases and 5 bases respectively, with 8 bases between them. CDR3 in amino acids: CASGFGDTQYF. The CDR3 DNA sequence: TGTGCCAGTGGGTTTGGAGATACGCAGTATTTT.

This clone turned up a few times. The CDR3 nucleotides are TGCAGCGCCATGAGGCTAGCGGGGGTAGAGACCCAGTACTTC. Amino acids: CSAMRLAGVETQYF. The chain combines TRBV29-1 with TRBJ2-5; 10 nucleotides match TRBD2. J was trimmed by 4 bases and V by 7 bases; bases with no gene match: 9. From germline, CDR1 is SQVTM and CDR2 ANQGSEA. The CDR3 runs to 14 residues.

This clone was counted a single time. CDR3 coding DNA: TGTGCCAGCAGCTTAGGGGGGACTGGGGCCAACGTCCTGACTTTC. Protein product: CASSLGGTGANVLTF. This chain connects TRBV7-2 to TRBJ2-6; the D gene could be TRBD1 or TRBD2 (5 bases each). In germline, CDR1 is SGHTA, CDR2 FQGNSA. CDR3 size: 15 residues. V lost 1 base, J lost 2 bases, and 6 bases lay in between.

The genes are TRBV5-6 and TRBJ1-2, with a weak D call TRBD1 (5 bases). Per germline, CDR1 SGHDT and CDR2 YYEEEE. This CDR3 region has 14 residues. The V end was cut by 0 bases, the J end by 4 bases, with 10 bases between. Here the CDR3 DNA reads TGTGCCAGCAGCTTGGGGGACGATTTCTATGGCTACACCTTC. Translation gives CASSLGDDFYGYTF.

The rearrangement joins TRBV27 to TRBJ2-1, with 9 bases that match TRBD1. The germline V gene encodes CDR1 MNHEY and CDR2 SMNVEV (reference sequence). The CDR3 spans 15 residues. Germline trimming cut 4 bases from V and 4 bases from J; bases unmatched to any gene: 5. The CDR3 is CASSSTGTGYNEQFF. The CDR3 DNA reads TGTGCCAGCAGTTCCACCGGGACAGGGTACAATGAGCAGTTCTTC.